The 30 T cell receptor beta chains reported below all come from one sample, sequenced in a study of cytomegalovirus exposure and HLA in healthy donors. PCR used 60 Vbeta primers and 13 Jbeta primers. TCRdb's table, derived via immunoSEQ multiplex PCR, lists solely in-frame clones and lacks some. Of around 120,000 clones listed, roughly 78% are singletons. The sequencing input was PBMCs. The receptor set was obtained from a woman under 40 in good health and CMV-seropositive.

This clone was counted at least ten times. This chain connects TRBV25-1 to TRBJ1-3; D is undetermined. Trimming removed 1 base at V and 3 bases at J, with 16 bases between. The CDR3 has 17 residues. CDR1 MGHDK and CDR2 SYGVNS come from the germline V gene. The chain's CDR3 is CASSESPGNLLGNTIYF. In DNA, the CDR3 is TGTGCCAGCAGTGAATCCCCGGGAAATTTGCTTGGAAACACCATATATTTT. The full variable domain, with the rest looked up from reference TRBV25-1 and TRBJ1-3, is EADIYQTPRYLVIGTGKKITLECSQTMGHDKMYWYQQDPGMELHLIHYSYGVNSTEKGDLSSESTVSRIRTEHFPLTLESARPSHTSQYLCASSESPGNLLGNTIYFGEGSWLTVV.

The rearrangement joins TRBV28 to TRBJ2-5; 7 bases fit TRBD1. V trimming: 7 bases; J trimming: 5 bases; junction bases outside the gene matches: 1. There are 11 residues in the CDR3. Germline CDR1 MDHEN, CDR2 SYDVKM. The CDR3 DNA follows: TGTGCCAGCACCAGGGGGGAGACCCAGTACTTC. This gives the protein CASTRGETQYF.

The rearrangement uses TRBV7-8 and TRBJ1-5; no reliable D call. This CDR3 region has 16 residues. CDR1 SGHVS and CDR2 FQNEAQ come from the germline V gene. The V gene lost 5 bases and the J gene lost 0 bases, with 14 bases spanning the gap. The DNA of the CDR3 is TGTGCCAGCAGCCTACTAGGTCCTTATAGCAATCAGCCCCAGCATTTT. As protein: CASSLLGPYSNQPQHF.

The rearrangement links TRBV4-2 to TRBJ2-3; TRBD2 is a possible D gene (5 bases). Germline assignment: CDR1 LGHNA and CDR2 YNFKEQ. The CDR3 covers 15 residues. The V end lost 0 bases, the J end lost 1 base, and 8 bases lay between the germline ends. CDR3 protein: CASSQETGGTDTQYF. The CDR3 DNA reads TGTGCCAGCAGCCAAGAAACCGGGGGCACAGATACGCAGTATTTT.

This clone was counted a few times. V and J are TRBV4-1 and TRBJ1-6, with 10 bases fitting TRBD1. V dropped 4 bases and J dropped 8; count of bases not matched to a gene: 8. Germline-derived CDR1 and CDR2 are MGHRA and YSYEKL. The CDR3 is 16 amino acids. The CDR3 region is CASSRNPGTGDSPLHF. CDR3 coding DNA: TGCGCCAGCAGCCGGAACCCTGGGACAGGGGATTCACCCCTCCACTTT.

This chain links TRBV6-1 with TRBJ1-6, with D maybe TRBD1 (5 bases). Trimming removed 3 bases at V and 0 bases at J, with 9 bases between. Germline V CDR1 and CDR2: MNHNS, SASEGT. The length of the CDR3 is 16 residues. CDR3 sequence (DNA): TGTGCCAGCAGTGACGGACAACGCTCCTATAATTCACCCCTCCACTTT. The encoded protein is CASSDGQRSYNSPLHF.

This clone was counted a few times. This chain links TRBV7-5 with TRBJ2-7; the tabulated D call, TRBD2, remains unverified against the DNA. TRBV7-5 is a pseudogene segment. There are 15 residues in the CDR3. CDR3 region: CVRSAGRKVVYEQYF. CDR3 bases: TGTGTCAGATCGGCAGGGAGGAAAGTTGTGTACGAGCAGTACTTC.

V is TRBV28 and J is TRBJ1-2; D unclear. CDR1 and CDR2 (germline): MDHEN, SYDVKM. V was shortened by 7 bases and J by 2 bases, with 8 bases between the two germline ends. The CDR3 consists of 12 residues. The CDR3 sequence: CASKSGNYGYTF. The CDR3 DNA sequence: TGTGCCAGCAAGTCGGGAAACTATGGCTACACCTTC.

The chain links TRBV5-6 to TRBJ1-2; D call uncertain. V lost 4 bases to trimming and J lost 2 bases, with 9 bases between them. Per germline, CDR1 SGHDT and CDR2 YYEEEE. The CDR3 has 13 residues. The CDR3 spells CASSALQNYGYTF. Here the CDR3 DNA reads TGTGCCAGCAGCGCCTTACAGAACTATGGCTACACCTTC.

The CDR3 DNA reads TGTGCTAGTGGTACTAGCGGGGGATTGGATGAGCAGTTCTTC. This codes for CASGTSGGLDEQFF. The V gene is TRBV12-5, the J gene TRBJ2-1, with 11 bases matching TRBD2. V dropped 5 bases and J dropped 8; count of bases not matched to a gene: 5. CDR1 is LGHNT, CDR2 FRNRAP, per germline. The length of the CDR3 is 14 residues.

This chain joins TRBV5-6 and TRBJ2-3, with a tentative D call TRBD2 (6 bases). V was pared by 6 bases and J by 1 base, with 9 bases between. The CDR3 covers 13 residues. Germline loops: CDR1 SGHDT, CDR2 YYEEEE. CDR3 sequence reads: CASTRRGTDTQYF. In nucleotides, the CDR3 is TGTGCCAGCACCCGGAGGGGCACAGATACGCAGTATTTT.

This clone was found a few times. The chain recombines TRBV15 with TRBJ2-1, with 7 bases matching TRBD2. Germline V gene sequence: CDR1 LNHNV, CDR2 YYDKDF (reference sequence). The length of the CDR3 is 12 residues. The J segment lost 10 bases and the V segment lost 3 bases, leaving 3 bases of the junction unmatched. The CDR3 spells CATSSTRGEQFF. The CDR3 bases are TGTGCCACCAGCAGTACGCGGGGGGAGCAGTTCTTC.

The chain uses TRBV7-9 and TRBJ1-2; 10 bases fit TRBD1. Germline V gene data show CDR1 as SEHNR and CDR2 as FQNEAQ (reference sequence). CDR3 size: 15 residues. V lost 0 bases to trimming and J lost 2 bases; unmatched junction nucleotides: 0. CDR3 in amino acids: CASSLAGQGNYGYTF. CDR3 bases: TGTGCCAGCAGCTTAGCGGGACAGGGGAACTATGGCTACACCTTC.

V usage is TRBV4-2 and J usage is TRBJ2-3, with a tentative D call TRBD1 (7 bases). V lost 1 base and J 5 bases, leaving 16 bases between the germline ends. The CDR3 length is 16 residues. Per germline, CDR1 LGHNA and CDR2 YNFKEQ. DNA for the CDR3: TGTGCCAGCAGCCAAGCAGGGGGACTTAACCGAGATACGCAGTATTTT. It codes for CASSQAGGLNRDTQYF.

This chain connects TRBV14 to TRBJ1-6; possibly TRBD1 for D (6 bases). Trimming took 2 bases from V and 2 from J, leaving 13 bases between them. The V gene's germline CDR1 is SGHDN and CDR2 FVKESK. This CDR3 region has 17 residues. The CDR3 nucleotides are TGTGCCAGCAGCCAAAGGGGGGGACCCACCTATAATTCACCCCTCCACTTT. It yields the protein CASSQRGGPTYNSPLHF.

This chain links TRBV7-9 with TRBJ2-1; TRBD2 matches at 11 bases. Germline CDR1 is SEHNR and CDR2 is FQNEAQ (reference sequence). Trimming took 2 bases from V and 8 from J; bases not matched to a gene: 14. CDR3 size: 18 residues. The CDR3 DNA sequence: TGTGCCAGCAGCTTAAGCCTGAGGCTAGCGGGGGGTGGGGATGAGCAGTTCTTC. This translates into CASSLSLRLAGGGDEQFF.

This sequence joins TRBV2 and TRBJ1-5; D remains ambiguous. This CDR3 region has 12 residues. Germline V gene data show CDR1 as SNHLY and CDR2 as FYNNEI. The V gene lost 4 bases and the J gene lost 4 bases, with 5 bases spanning the gap. CDR3 sequence reads: CASSGQNQPQHF. The CDR3 DNA follows: TGTGCCAGCAGTGGACAAAATCAGCCCCAGCATTTT.

The chain joins TRBV28 to TRBJ1-2; weak D call: TRBD1 (6 bases). The CDR3 sequence is 13 residues long. The V end was cut by 8 bases, the J end by 7 bases, with 17 bases between. Germline lookup yields CDR1 MDHEN and CDR2 SYDVKM. The CDR3 loop is CASRTSDRSGYTF. CDR3 DNA: TGTGCCAGCCGTACATCGGACAGATCTGGCTACACCTTC.

This clone was seen only a few times. V and J are TRBV7-8 and TRBJ2-5; 7 bases are shared with TRBD1. The CDR3 loop spans 15 amino acids. Per the germline V gene, CDR1 is SGHVS and CDR2 is FQNEAQ. Germline trimming cut 3 bases from V and 10 bases from J; bases unmatched to any gene: 14. Here the CDR3 DNA reads TGTGCCAGCAGCTTTGACAGGGTCCCACCGTGGGGCCAGTACTTC. It yields the protein CASSFDRVPPWGQYF.

This sequence joins TRBV19 and TRBJ1-2; a possible D gene is TRBD1 (5 bases). V lost 7 bases and J 0 bases, leaving 12 bases between the germline ends. The CDR3 totals 14 residues. Per germline, CDR1 LNHDA and CDR2 SQIVND (reference sequence). This CDR3 reads CASKRTGANYGYTF. As DNA, the CDR3 is TGTGCCAGTAAGCGAACAGGAGCTAACTATGGCTACACCTTC.

The V call is TRBV5-1, the J call TRBJ2-6; D is perhaps TRBD1 (5 bases). V lost 0 bases, J lost 0 bases, and 7 bases lay in between. From germline, CDR1 is SGHRS and CDR2 YFSETQ. This CDR3 has 16 residues. The CDR3 spells CASSLAGFSGANVLTF. The CDR3 DNA reads as TGCGCCAGCAGCTTGGCAGGGTTCTCTGGGGCCAACGTCCTGACTTTC. Using reference TRBV5-1 and TRBJ2-6 for the parts outside the CDR3, the full variable domain is KAGVTQTPRYLIKTRGQQVTLSCSPISGHRSVSWYQQTPGQGLQFLFEYFSETQRNKGNFPGRFSGRQFSNSRSEMNVSTLELGDSALYLCASSLAGFSGANVLTFGAGSRLTVL.

The V gene is TRBV7-3, the J gene TRBJ2-1, with D perhaps TRBD1 (7 bases). V gave up 2 bases and J gave up 9 bases, with 14 bases separating them. The CDR3 is made up of 14 amino acids. Germline CDR1 SGHTA, CDR2 FQGTGA. CDR3 coding DNA: TGTGCCAGCAGCTTATCTACAGGGGAGGCTGAGCAGTTCTTC. It translates to CASSLSTGEAEQFF.

J is TRBJ2-6 and V is TRBV5-1; D possibly corresponds to TRBD2 (5 bases). This CDR3 contains 15 residues. Per the germline V gene, CDR1 is SGHRS and CDR2 is YFSETQ. Trimming took 4 bases from V and 0 from J, leaving 8 bases between them. The chain's CDR3 is CASSLGDSGANVLTF. CDR3 sequence (DNA): TGCGCCAGCAGCCTCGGGGACTCTGGGGCCAACGTCCTGACTTTC.

The chain employs TRBV9 and TRBJ1-5, with TRBD1 identical over 9 bases. This CDR3 comprises 17 residues. Germline CDR1 and CDR2: SGDLS and YYNGEE. V lost 4 bases, J lost 0 bases, and 8 bases stayed unmatched. The CDR3 nucleotides are TGTGCCAGCAGCTCCGGGACAGGGTGGGATAGCAATCAGCCCCAGCATTTT. The encoded protein is CASSSGTGWDSNQPQHF.

The rearrangement uses TRBV7-6 and TRBJ2-3; TRBD1 might be the D (5 bases). Trimming took 3 bases from V and 6 from J, leaving 19 bases between them. The germline V gene has CDR1 SGHVS and CDR2 FNYEAQ. The CDR3 is 16 amino acids. In DNA form, the CDR3 reads TGTGCCAGCAGCTTGTCGGACGGAGCCACAGGTGATACGCAGTATTTT. The encoded protein is CASSLSDGATGDTQYF. Looking up the rest from reference TRBV7-6 and TRBJ2-3 gives the full variable domain: GAGVSQSPRYKVTKRGQDVALRCDPISGHVSLYWYRQALGQGPEFLTYFNYEAQQDKSGLPNDRFSAERPEGSISTLTIQRTEQRDSAMYRCASSLSDGATGDTQYFGPGTRLTVL.

This clone was detected once. An end of the junction differs from the germline gene, which may be a read error. The V call is TRBV7-9, the J call TRBJ1-1; a weak D match, TRBD1 (5 bases). This CDR3 is built from 12 residues. The germline CDR1 and CDR2 sequences are SEHNR and FQNEAQ (reference sequence). CDR3 sequence: CSSSPNRIEAFF. DNA for the CDR3: TGTTCCAGCAGCCCGAACAGGATTGAAGCTTTCTTT. The full variable domain, rest sourced from reference TRBV7-9 and TRBJ1-1, is DTGVSQNPRHKITKRGQNVTFRCDPISEHNRLYWYRQTLGQGPEFLTYFQNEAQLEKSRLLSDRFSAERPKGSFSTLEIQRTEQGDSAMYLCSSSPNRIEAFFGQGTRLTVV.

The rearrangement links TRBV5-8 to TRBJ1-5; D might be TRBD1 (6 bases). The CDR3 has 14 residues. Per the germline V gene, CDR1 is SGHTS and CDR2 is YDEGEE. Deletions cut 4 bases from V and 7 bases from J, with 15 bases between. The CDR3 reads CASSLAGAGQPQHF. The CDR3 nucleotides read TGTGCCAGCAGCCTTGCGGGGGCGGGACAGCCCCAGCATTTT. Filled out from reference TRBV5-8 and TRBJ1-5, the complete variable domain reads EAGVTQSPTHLIKTRGQQATLRCSPISGHTSVYWYQQALGLGLQFLLWYDEGEERNRGNFPPRFSGRQFPNYSSELNVNALELEDSALYLCASSLAGAGQPQHFGDGTRLSIL.

The chain couples TRBV2 to TRBJ1-4, with TRBD1 identical over 9 bases. CDR1 is SNHLY, CDR2 FYNNEI, per germline. The CDR3 covers 14 residues. The ends lost 6 bases at V and 8 bases at J; junction bases unmatched: 7. CDR3 protein: CASSVGQGREKLFF. Written as DNA, the CDR3 is TGTGCCAGCAGCGTCGGACAGGGGCGAGAAAAACTGTTTTTT.

This rearrangement joins TRBV2 to TRBJ2-7, with D possibly being TRBD2 (6 bases). In germline, CDR1 is SNHLY, CDR2 FYNNEI. This CDR3 spans 12 amino acids. V lost 6 bases and J lost 5, with 11 bases in between. CDR3 in amino acids: CASRYGGDEQYF. Here the CDR3 DNA reads TGTGCCAGCAGGTACGGGGGTGACGAGCAGTACTTC.

The chain is built from TRBV6-1 and TRBJ2-3; D may be TRBD1 (6 bases). V was clipped by 3 bases and J by 6 bases, with 13 bases between them. The CDR3 consists of 14 residues. The V gene's germline CDR1 is MNHNS and CDR2 SASEGT. The CDR3: CASSETGFKDTQYF. CDR3 coding DNA: TGTGCCAGCAGTGAGACAGGTTTTAAGGATACGCAGTATTTT.